These 6 T cell receptor beta chains originate from one sample sequenced in a study of monozygotic twins with cystic fibrosis. TCRdb's table, derived via immunoSEQ multiplex PCR, lists solely in-frame clones and lacks some. The data show around 29,000 clones, with around 85% seen just once and 0.88% held by the top ten. The specimen sequenced was blood. These receptors all stem from a girl aged 2 to 9 with cystic fibrosis.

The genes are TRBV28 and TRBJ2-7, with D uncertain. The germline V and J ends were trimmed by 6 bases and 6 bases, with 12 bases remaining between them. This CDR3 comprises 12 residues. Germline loops: CDR1 MDHEN, CDR2 SYDVKM. Here the CDR3 DNA reads TGTGCCAGCAGCCTTAGTCCCTTCGAGCAGTACTTC. This gives the protein CASSLSPFEQYF.

V is TRBV6-6 and J is TRBJ2-1, with TRBD1 matching over 7 bases. CDR1 is MNHNY and CDR2 is SVGAGI in the germline V gene (reference sequence). The CDR3 sequence is 14 residues long. With 2 bases clipped from V and 12 bases from J, the junction kept 10 bases outside the gene matches. The CDR3 DNA reads as TGTGCCAGCAGTTACGGAGCAACAGGGGACAGGCAGTTCTTC. Amino acid sequence: CASSYGATGDRQFF.

The J gene is TRBJ2-7, the V gene TRBV5-4; the D is unclear. Germline-derived CDR1 and CDR2 are SGHNT and YYREEE (reference sequence). V lost 2 bases and J 6 bases, leaving 12 bases between the germline ends. The CDR3 has 13 residues. CDR3 nucleotides: TGTGCCAGCAGCTTCCGGAGACATGTCGAGCAGTACTTC. Translated, it gives CASSFRRHVEQYF.

The V call is TRBV5-4, the J call TRBJ2-7, with 11 bases lining up with TRBD2. Germline V CDR1 and CDR2: SGHNT, YYREEE (reference sequence). V was clipped by 4 bases and J by 5 bases; unmatched bases: 11. The CDR3 covers 16 residues. The CDR3: CASSPSYSGRAHEQYF. The CDR3, as DNA: TGTGCCAGCAGCCCGTCCTATAGCGGGAGGGCCCACGAGCAGTACTTC.

This clone came up once. The chain combines TRBV27 with TRBJ1-2; 7 bases line up with TRBD1. The ends lost 8 bases at V and 2 bases at J; junction bases unmatched: 5. The CDR3 contains 13 residues. The V gene's germline CDR1 is MNHEY and CDR2 SMNVEV (reference sequence). CDR3 sequence (DNA): TGTGCCAGCCGACCGGGACAGAACTATGGCTACACCTTC. Protein product: CASRPGQNYGYTF.

V and J are TRBV18 and TRBJ2-5, with D unclear. Between the trimmed V and J ends, which lost 2 bases and 5 bases, there was a span of 9 bases. The CDR3 loop spans 13 amino acids. Per germline, CDR1 KGHSH and CDR2 LQKENI. CDR3 nucleotide sequence: TGTGCCAGCTCACCAGGCTTAACGGAGACCCAGTACTTC. Encoded protein: CASSPGLTETQYF.